Presented here are 6 T cell receptor beta chains from one specimen sequenced in a study of patients and donors after allogeneic stem cell transplantation. TCRdb re-analysed the RT-PCR reads in MiXCR, keeping a single row per CDR3 protein. The data hold about 960,000 distinct CDR3 sequences, with roughly 18% observed a single time. The sample comprised blood, either unsorted or a sorted T cell fraction (not recorded which). Receptors were obtained from a human donor who was either an allogeneic HSCT recipient or a stem cell or donor lymphocyte infusion donor (not recorded which). It is not recorded whose cells these are; they may come from a transplant donor.

The chain employs TRBV20-1 and TRBJ2-4; TRBD2 might be the D (6 bases). The ends were cut back, 6 bases at V and 15 bases at J, with 18 bases in the middle. The CDR3 totals 11 residues. Germline-derived CDR1 and CDR2 are DFQATT and SNEGSKA (reference sequence). CDR3 loop: CSADLGAGGYF. The CDR3 DNA reads as TGCAGTGCGGACCTTGGGGCCGGGGGGTACTTC.

The chain is built from TRBV6-2 or TRBV6-3 and TRBJ2-4, with TRBD1 matching 7 bases. This CDR3 is built from 14 residues. The germline gives CDR1 MNHEY, CDR2 SVGEGT. Losses at the gene ends were 10 bases for V and 5 bases for J; bases not matched to a gene: 11. The CDR3: CATNRGRVENIQYF. The CDR3 DNA sequence: TGTGCCACAAACAGGGGCCGGGTGGAAAACATTCAGTACTTC.

This chain joins TRBV9 and TRBJ2-3; TRBD2 matches 9 bases. V trimming: 3 bases; J trimming: 1 base; junction bases outside the gene matches: 18. This CDR3 contains 20 residues. The germline V gene has CDR1 SGDLS and CDR2 YYNGEE. CDR3: CASSALPNPGTSFGTDTQYF. CDR3 sequence (DNA): TGTGCCAGCAGCGCTCTCCCCAACCCCGGGACTAGCTTTGGCACAGATACGCAGTATTTT.

This clonotype was observed many times. This chain joins TRBV15 and TRBJ1-1; D may be TRBD1 (5 bases). CDR3 size: 12 residues. Trimming took off 8 bases at V and 0 bases at J, with 7 bases between the two ends. Germline CDR1 and CDR2: LNHNV and YYDKDF (reference sequence). Written as DNA, the CDR3 is TGTGCCACCGGGACTATGAACACTGAAGCTTTCTTT. This sequence encodes CATGTMNTEAFF.

The gene calls are TRBV11-2 and TRBJ2-5; D is perhaps TRBD2 (5 bases). Germline V gene lookup returns CDR1 SGHAT and CDR2 FQNNGV. Trimming took off 1 base at V and 5 bases at J, with 11 bases between the two ends. The CDR3 totals 14 residues. CDR3 sequence: CASSLATSSETQYF. DNA of the CDR3: TGTGCCAGCAGCTTAGCTACTAGTTCGGAGACCCAGTACTTC.

The chain carries TRBV12-3 or TRBV12-4 and TRBJ1-5; no firm D call. CDR3 length equals 14 residues. V shed 7 bases and J shed 0 bases, with 10 bases lying between them. For the CDR3, the DNA is TGTGCCAGCACCGGGAGGCTTAGCAATCAGCCCCAGCATTTT. Its translation is CASTGRLSNQPQHF.